The 29 T cell receptor beta chains reported below all come from one sample, sequenced in a study of blood T cell repertoires in COVID-19. The assay was immunoSEQ multiplex PCR, and TCRdb's table has in-frame clones only and misses some. The profile shows some 97,000 clones, around four fifths of them singletons. Sequenced: peripheral blood. These receptor sequences come from a man in his forties or fifties with active or convalescent COVID-19.

The genes are TRBV7-6 and TRBJ1-1; TRBD1 matches 7 bases. V trimming: 1 base; J trimming: 6 bases; junction bases outside the gene matches: 11. CDR1 is SGHVS and CDR2 is FNYEAQ in the germline V gene. The CDR3 is made up of 16 amino acids. The CDR3 region is CASSLEGGSEDPEAFF. The CDR3 region has the DNA TGTGCCAGCAGCTTAGAAGGGGGCTCAGAAGACCCTGAAGCTTTCTTT.

This chain connects TRBV4-2 to TRBJ2-2, with D perhaps matching TRBD2 (6 bases). Germline lookup yields CDR1 LGHNA and CDR2 YNFKEQ. There are 16 residues in the CDR3. V lost 0 bases and J lost 0, with 8 bases in between. The CDR3 region has the DNA TGTGCCAGCAGCCAAGAAGCGGGTTCGAACACCGGGGAGCTGTTTTTT. It is translated as CASSQEAGSNTGELFF.

This chain uses TRBV6-5 with TRBJ1-5; D is unclear. Per germline, CDR1 MNHEY and CDR2 SVGAGI. The CDR3 is made up of 15 amino acids. With 5 bases removed from V and 5 bases from J, the gap between germline ends came to 16 bases. The CDR3 bases are TGTGCCAGCAGTCCCGAACCTACCACTTATCAGCCCCAGCATTTT. Translated, it gives CASSPEPTTYQPQHF.

This clone was seen once. The chain employs TRBV19 and TRBJ1-2; maybe TRBD1 (5 bases). The germline CDR1 and CDR2 sequences are LNHDA and SQIVND (reference sequence). This CDR3 spans 11 amino acids. The CDR3 spells CVSGRAYGYTF. The CDR3 nucleotides are TGTGTGTCGGGCAGGGCATATGGCTACACCTTC.

The chain has TRBV24-1 and TRBJ2-5; 7 bases are a match to TRBD1. CDR3 length: 13 amino acids. Germline loops: CDR1 KGHDR, CDR2 SFDVKD. The J segment lost 4 bases and the V segment lost 4 bases, leaving 2 bases of the junction unmatched. CDR3 residues: CATSESGGETQYF. The DNA for the CDR3 is TGTGCCACCAGTGAATCAGGGGGAGAGACCCAGTACTTC.

This clone showed up just once. The rearrangement links TRBV2 to TRBJ2-7; 9 bases map to TRBD2. V trimming: 5 bases; J trimming: 5 bases; junction bases outside the gene matches: 7. Germline values: CDR1 SNHLY, CDR2 FYNNEI. This CDR3 is 14 amino acids long. CDR3 amino acids: CASSSLAGSNEQYF. CDR3 bases: TGTGCCAGCAGTTCGCTAGCGGGATCTAACGAGCAGTACTTC. The whole variable domain, remainder taken from reference TRBV2 and TRBJ2-7, is EPEVTQTPSHQVTQMGQEVILRCVPISNHLYFYWYRQILGQKVEFLVSFYNNEISEKSEIFDDQFSVERPDGSNFTLKIRSTKLEDSAMYFCASSSLAGSNEQYFGPGTRLTVT.

The rearrangement links TRBV2 to TRBJ1-5; no clear D gene. V shed 6 bases and J shed 4 bases, with 7 bases lying between them. This CDR3 is built from 12 residues. The V gene's germline CDR1 is SNHLY and CDR2 FYNNEI. In DNA form, the CDR3 reads TGTGCCAGCAGGGTCGGGAATCAGCCCCAGCATTTT. Translating it yields CASRVGNQPQHF. Full variable domain (remainder filled in from reference TRBV2 and TRBJ1-5): EPEVTQTPSHQVTQMGQEVILRCVPISNHLYFYWYRQILGQKVEFLVSFYNNEISEKSEIFDDQFSVERPDGSNFTLKIRSTKLEDSAMYFCASRVGNQPQHFGDGTRLSIL.

V and J are TRBV6-5 and TRBJ1-5, with 8 bases that match TRBD1. The germline V gene encodes CDR1 MNHEY and CDR2 SVGAGI. This CDR3 contains 14 residues. Trimming at V came to 10 bases and at J to 7 bases, leaving 12 bases not matched to a gene. DNA of the CDR3: TGTGCCACCTCACGGGCAGGGGGCAGGCAGCCCCAGCATTTT. This gives the protein CATSRAGGRQPQHF.

The chain links TRBV7-3 to TRBJ2-7; D gene ambiguous. The germline V gene has CDR1 SGHTA and CDR2 FQGTGA. The length of the CDR3 is 15 residues. The V gene lost 4 bases and the J gene lost 0 bases, with 13 bases spanning the gap. The CDR3 DNA reads as TGTGCCAGCAGCTGGGTGACCAGAGGCTCCTACGAGCAGTACTTC. This encodes CASSWVTRGSYEQYF.

This clone was seen a single time. CDR3 sequence reads: CASSLVGQKETQYF. CDR3 bases: TGCGCCAGCAGCTTGGTCGGACAGAAAGAGACCCAGTACTTC. J is TRBJ2-5 and V is TRBV5-1; maybe TRBD1 (6 bases). Between the trimmed V and J ends, which lost 0 bases and 3 bases, there was a span of 9 bases. The CDR3 contains 14 residues. Germline-derived CDR1 and CDR2 are SGHRS and YFSETQ.

CDR3 coding DNA: TGTGCCTGGAGTGTAGCACAGGGGAGGCCACCCCTCCACTTT. Its protein is CAWSVAQGRPPLHF. This rearrangement joins TRBV30 to TRBJ1-6; 7 bases match TRBD1. V dropped 0 bases and J dropped 11; count of bases not matched to a gene: 7. The CDR3 loop spans 14 amino acids. CDR1 and CDR2 (germline): GTSNPN, SVGIG (reference sequence).

The chain carries TRBV18 and TRBJ2-5, with 7 nucleotides matching TRBD1. CDR1 KGHSH and CDR2 LQKENI come from the germline V gene. J gave up 3 bases and V 0 bases, and 1 base lay outside the gene matches. The CDR3 contains 14 residues. The CDR3 spells CASSPPGGEETQYF. The CDR3 DNA follows: TGTGCCAGCTCACCACCAGGGGGCGAAGAGACCCAGTACTTC.

This sequence joins TRBV11-2 and TRBJ2-3, with TRBD2 matching 12 bases. There are 19 residues in the CDR3. Looked up from germline, CDR1 is SGHAT and CDR2 is FQNNGV. Germline trimming cut 2 bases from V and 1 base from J; bases unmatched to any gene: 10. The CDR3 sequence: CASSLYGSSSGRGTDTQYF. In DNA, the CDR3 is TGTGCCAGCAGCTTATATGGCTCTTCTAGCGGGAGGGGCACAGATACGCAGTATTTT.

The gene calls are TRBV27 and TRBJ2-7; 8 bases are shared with TRBD2. CDR1 is MNHEY and CDR2 is SMNVEV in the germline V gene (reference sequence). V dropped 4 bases and J dropped 0; count of bases not matched to a gene: 5. The CDR3 loop spans 15 amino acids. This CDR3 reads CASSSSGGSSYEQYF. CDR3 DNA sequence: TGTGCCAGCAGTTCGAGCGGGGGCAGCTCCTACGAGCAGTACTTC.

CDR3 nucleotides: TGCAGCGTTGTCGTCACAGGGGGGACCGGGGAGCTGTTTTTT. Translation: CSVVVTGGTGELFF. This chain uses TRBV29-1 with TRBJ2-2; 8 bases match TRBD1. This CDR3 region has 14 residues. Germline V gene sequence: CDR1 SQVTM, CDR2 ANQGSEA. V was pared by 4 bases and J by 5 bases, with 6 bases of the junction left unmatched.

V gene TRBV5-1 combines with J gene TRBJ1-1, with 11 bases fitting TRBD1. J lost 5 bases, V lost 3 bases, and 9 bases had no gene match. This CDR3 contains 16 residues. Germline V gene sequence: CDR1 SGHRS, CDR2 YFSETQ. CDR3: CASSSPGQGVRTEAFF. CDR3 DNA sequence: TGCGCCAGCAGCTCCCCGGGACAGGGGGTAAGAACTGAAGCTTTCTTT.

This chain uses TRBV5-1 with TRBJ1-5, with 9 bases lining up with TRBD1. The CDR3 runs to 15 residues. J gave up 6 bases and V 0 bases, and 4 bases lay outside the gene matches. The germline V gene has CDR1 SGHRS and CDR2 YFSETQ. The CDR3 reads CASSLGTGAGQPQHF. The CDR3 DNA reads TGCGCCAGCAGCTTGGGGACAGGGGCAGGTCAGCCCCAGCATTTT.

This clone was detected once. This rearrangement joins TRBV9 to TRBJ2-1, with TRBD2 matching over 9 bases. Germline V gene sequence: CDR1 SGDLS, CDR2 YYNGEE. The CDR3 spans 15 residues. The V segment lost 0 bases and the J segment 7 bases; nucleotides outside the gene matches: 5. For the CDR3, the DNA is TGTGCCAGCAGCGTAGGTAGCGGGAGCAGGAATGAGCAGTTCTTC. Residues: CASSVGSGSRNEQFF.

The J gene is TRBJ1-1, the V gene TRBV27, with TRBD1 as a possible D gene (6 bases). V lost 6 bases to trimming and J lost 5 bases, with 13 bases between them. Germline CDR1 MNHEY, CDR2 SMNVEV (reference sequence). The CDR3 totals 13 residues. In nucleotides, the CDR3 is TGTGCCAGCAGAACAGGGTTCAGAACTGAAGCTTTCTTT. Translation: CASRTGFRTEAFF.

The J gene is TRBJ1-4, the V gene TRBV9; D is unclear. CDR1 and CDR2 (germline): SGDLS, YYNGEE. The V end was cut by 4 bases, the J end by 8 bases, with 15 bases between. CDR3 size: 14 residues. The CDR3 nucleotides read TGTGCCAGCAGCCCCCCCGGAATCGGGGAAAAACTGTTTTTT. This codes for CASSPPGIGEKLFF.

V gene TRBV4-1 combines with J gene TRBJ1-4; TRBD1 matches 7 bases. This CDR3 is 15 amino acids long. V lost 1 base, J lost 8 bases, and 7 bases stayed unmatched. Germline CDR1 is MGHRA and CDR2 is YSYEKL. The CDR3 is CASSQGQGGQEKLFF. The CDR3 DNA follows: TGCGCCAGCAGCCAAGGACAGGGCGGGCAGGAAAAACTGTTTTTT.

The chain couples TRBV6-5 to TRBJ1-6; TRBD1 matches 7 bases. The germline CDR1 and CDR2 sequences are MNHEY and SVGAGI. The CDR3 sequence is 14 residues long. V was clipped by 7 bases and J by 5 bases; unmatched bases: 5. CDR3 sequence (DNA): TGTGCCAGCAAGGGGGACAGTAATAATTCACCCCTCCACTTT. Protein: CASKGDSNNSPLHF.

The gene calls are TRBV10-3 and TRBJ2-1; 10 positions match TRBD1. The length of the CDR3 is 15 residues. Looked up from germline, CDR1 is ENHRY and CDR2 is SYGVKD. With V trimmed by 2 bases and J by 10 bases, 8 bases remained unmatched. The CDR3 region has the DNA TGTGCCATCAGTGAGGTGATAGCGGGACAGGGGGAGCAGTTCTTC. This encodes CAISEVIAGQGEQFF.

The chain joins TRBV18 to TRBJ2-5; possible D gene TRBD1, 5 bases. V was shortened by 5 bases and J by 4 bases, with 14 bases between the two germline ends. The CDR3 contains 14 residues. Germline-derived CDR1 and CDR2 are KGHSH and LQKENI. CDR3 sequence: CASSGAEVGETQYF. The CDR3 region has the DNA TGTGCCAGCTCAGGGGCGGAAGTTGGAGAGACCCAGTACTTC.

J is TRBJ2-1 and V is TRBV5-4, with D unclear. Trimming pared 0 bases from V and 6 bases from J, leaving 13 bases between. CDR3 size: 15 residues. Germline loops: CDR1 SGHNT, CDR2 YYREEE (reference sequence). In nucleotides, the CDR3 is TGTGCCAGCAGCTTGGAGCCTATACTGTCCAATGAGCAGTTCTTC. Protein sequence: CASSLEPILSNEQFF.

The CDR3 DNA reads as TGTGCCAGCGGCAGCGGCATATTGAACACTGAAGCTTTCTTT. Translating gives CASGSGILNTEAFF. The chain uses TRBV7-9 and TRBJ1-1; D ambiguous. Germline-derived CDR1 and CDR2 are SEHNR and FQNEAQ (reference sequence). V was cut by 8 bases and J by 0 bases, with 13 bases left in between. This CDR3 is built from 14 residues.

The CDR3 nucleotides read TGCAGTGCTAGTCCCACAGCGCGGGCTGAAGCTTTCTTT. Translated: CSASPTARAEAFF. The chain has TRBV20-1 and TRBJ1-1; no firm D call. The germline V and J ends were trimmed by 3 bases and 6 bases, with 14 bases remaining between them. CDR1 and CDR2 (germline): DFQATT, SNEGSKA (reference sequence). The length of the CDR3 is 13 residues.

The gene calls are TRBV2 and TRBJ2-7; 13 positions match TRBD2. V was clipped by 1 base and J by 4 bases; unmatched bases: 1. The CDR3 runs 15 residues. CDR1 SNHLY and CDR2 FYNNEI come from the germline V gene. The CDR3 loop reads CASSEGGLAGYEQYF. CDR3 nucleotides: TGTGCCAGCAGTGAAGGGGGACTAGCGGGATACGAGCAGTACTTC.

The chain links TRBV24-1 to TRBJ2-3, with D perhaps TRBD1 (5 bases). The CDR3 sequence is 15 residues long. With 3 bases removed from V and 3 bases from J, the gap between germline ends came to 12 bases. CDR1 KGHDR and CDR2 SFDVKD come from the germline V gene. CDR3 in amino acids: CATSDQAAGTDTQYF. CDR3 nucleotides: TGTGCCACCAGTGATCAGGCTGCAGGGACAGATACGCAGTATTTT.